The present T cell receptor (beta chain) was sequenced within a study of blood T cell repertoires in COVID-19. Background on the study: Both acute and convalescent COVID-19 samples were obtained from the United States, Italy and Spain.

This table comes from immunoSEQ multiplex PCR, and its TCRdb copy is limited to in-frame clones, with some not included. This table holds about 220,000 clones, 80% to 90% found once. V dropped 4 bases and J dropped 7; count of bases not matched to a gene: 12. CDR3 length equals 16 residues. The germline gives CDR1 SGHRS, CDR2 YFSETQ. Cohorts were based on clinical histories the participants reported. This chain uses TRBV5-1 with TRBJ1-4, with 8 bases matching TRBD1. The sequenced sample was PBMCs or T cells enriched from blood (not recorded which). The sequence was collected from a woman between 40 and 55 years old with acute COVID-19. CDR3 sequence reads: CASSLERTGYGEKLFF. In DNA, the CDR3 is TGCGCCAGCAGCCTGGAGCGGACAGGGTATGGTGAAAAACTGTTTTTT.